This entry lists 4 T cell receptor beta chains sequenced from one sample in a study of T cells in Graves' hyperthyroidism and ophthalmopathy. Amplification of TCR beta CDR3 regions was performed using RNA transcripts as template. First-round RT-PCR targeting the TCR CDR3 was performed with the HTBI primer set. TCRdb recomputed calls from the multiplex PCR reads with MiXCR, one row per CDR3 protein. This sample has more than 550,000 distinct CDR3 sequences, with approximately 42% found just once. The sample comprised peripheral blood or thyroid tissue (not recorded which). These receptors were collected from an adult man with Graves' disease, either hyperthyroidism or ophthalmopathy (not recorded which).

CDR3 nucleotide sequence: TGTGCCAGCAGCGGGGGGAACTCCACCTACGAGCAGTACTTC. Amino acid sequence: CASSGGNSTYEQYF. V is TRBV7-9 and J is TRBJ2-7; possibly TRBD2 for D (6 bases). V was cut by 5 bases and J by 2 bases, with 13 bases left in between. Germline CDR1 reads SEHNR; CDR2 reads FQNEAQ (reference sequence). The CDR3 loop spans 14 amino acids.

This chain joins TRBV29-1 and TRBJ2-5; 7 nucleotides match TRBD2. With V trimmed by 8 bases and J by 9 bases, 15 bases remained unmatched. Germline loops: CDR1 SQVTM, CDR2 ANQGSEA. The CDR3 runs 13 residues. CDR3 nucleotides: TGCAGCCAAGTGGGCGGGGGAACTACTGCCCAGTACTTC. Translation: CSQVGGGTTAQYF.

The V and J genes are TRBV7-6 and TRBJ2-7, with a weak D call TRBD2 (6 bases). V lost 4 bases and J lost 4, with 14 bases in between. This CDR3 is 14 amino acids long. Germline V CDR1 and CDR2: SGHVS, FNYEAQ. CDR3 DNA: TGTGCCAGCAGCTCCGCCGGGAGCTATTACGAGCAGTACTTC. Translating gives CASSSAGSYYEQYF.

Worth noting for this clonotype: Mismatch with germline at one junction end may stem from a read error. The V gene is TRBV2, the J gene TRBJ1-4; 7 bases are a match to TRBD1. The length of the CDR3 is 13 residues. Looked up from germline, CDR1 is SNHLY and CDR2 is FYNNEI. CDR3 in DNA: TGTGCCAAACCGGGACAGTCTAATGAAACACTGTTTTTT. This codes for CAKPGQSNETLFF.